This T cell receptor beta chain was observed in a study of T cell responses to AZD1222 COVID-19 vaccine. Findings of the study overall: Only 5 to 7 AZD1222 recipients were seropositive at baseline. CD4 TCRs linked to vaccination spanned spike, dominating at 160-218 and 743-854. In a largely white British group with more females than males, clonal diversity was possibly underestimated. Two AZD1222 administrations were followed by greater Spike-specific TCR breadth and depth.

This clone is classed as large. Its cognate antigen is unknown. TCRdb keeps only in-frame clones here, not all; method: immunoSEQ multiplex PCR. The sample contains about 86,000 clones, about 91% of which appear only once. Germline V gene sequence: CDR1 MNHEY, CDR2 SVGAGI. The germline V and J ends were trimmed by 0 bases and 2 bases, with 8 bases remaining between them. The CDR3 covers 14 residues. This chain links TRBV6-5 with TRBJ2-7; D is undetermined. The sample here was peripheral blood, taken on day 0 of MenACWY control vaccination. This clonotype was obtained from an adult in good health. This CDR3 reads CASSYSPGAYEQYF. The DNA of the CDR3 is TGTGCCAGCAGTTACTCCCCCGGAGCCTACGAGCAGTACTTC.